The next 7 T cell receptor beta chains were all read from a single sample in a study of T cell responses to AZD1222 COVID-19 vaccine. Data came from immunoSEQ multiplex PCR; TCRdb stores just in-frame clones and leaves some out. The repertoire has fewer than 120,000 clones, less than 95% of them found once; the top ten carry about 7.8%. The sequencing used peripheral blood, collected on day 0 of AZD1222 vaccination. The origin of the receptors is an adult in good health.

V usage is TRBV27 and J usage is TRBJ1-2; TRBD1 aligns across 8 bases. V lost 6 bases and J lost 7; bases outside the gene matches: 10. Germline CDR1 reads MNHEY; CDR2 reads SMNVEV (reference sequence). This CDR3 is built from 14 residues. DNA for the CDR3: TGTGCCAGCAGCCTGGACAGGGAGGTTCGTGGCTACACCTTC. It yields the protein CASSLDREVRGYTF.

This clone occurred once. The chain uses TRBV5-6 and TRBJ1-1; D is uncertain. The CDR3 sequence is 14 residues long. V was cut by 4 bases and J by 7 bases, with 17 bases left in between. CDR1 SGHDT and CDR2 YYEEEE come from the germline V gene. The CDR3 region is CASSLSVWRSEAFF. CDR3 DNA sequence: TGTGCCAGCAGCCTCTCGGTCTGGAGGAGTGAAGCTTTCTTT.

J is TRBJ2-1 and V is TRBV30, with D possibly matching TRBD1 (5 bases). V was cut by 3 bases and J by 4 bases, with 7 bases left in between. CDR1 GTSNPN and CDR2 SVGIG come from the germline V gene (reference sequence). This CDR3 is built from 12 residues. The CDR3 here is CAWRYRYNEQFF. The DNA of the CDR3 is TGTGCCTGGAGATACAGGTACAATGAGCAGTTCTTC. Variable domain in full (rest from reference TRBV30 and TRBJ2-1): SQTIHQWPATLVQPVGSPLSLECTVEGTSNPNLYWYRQAAGRGLQLLFYSVGIGQISSEVPQNLSASRPQDRQFILSSKKLLLSDSGFYLCAWRYRYNEQFFGPGTRLTVL.

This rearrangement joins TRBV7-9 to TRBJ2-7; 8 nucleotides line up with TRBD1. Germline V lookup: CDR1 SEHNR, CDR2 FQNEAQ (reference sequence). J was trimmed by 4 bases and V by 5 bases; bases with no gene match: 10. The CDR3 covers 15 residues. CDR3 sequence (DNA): TGTGCCAGCAGCCCTAGGACAGGGCGAAAGTACGAGCAGTACTTC. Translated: CASSPRTGRKYEQYF.

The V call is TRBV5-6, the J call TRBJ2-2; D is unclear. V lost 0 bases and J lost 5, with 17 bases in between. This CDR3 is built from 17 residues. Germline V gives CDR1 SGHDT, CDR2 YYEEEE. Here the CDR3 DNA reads TGTGCCAGCAGCTTGGATTTGGGGAAGGTTCGAACCGGGGAGCTGTTTTTT. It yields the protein CASSLDLGKVRTGELFF.

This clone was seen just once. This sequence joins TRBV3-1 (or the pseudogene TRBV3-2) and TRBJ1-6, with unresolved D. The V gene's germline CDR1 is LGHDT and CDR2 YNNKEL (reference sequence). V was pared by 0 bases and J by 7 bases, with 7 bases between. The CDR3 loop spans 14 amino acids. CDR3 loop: CASSQDSQNSPLHF. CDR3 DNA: TGTGCCAGCAGCCAAGACAGTCAGAATTCACCCCTCCACTTT.

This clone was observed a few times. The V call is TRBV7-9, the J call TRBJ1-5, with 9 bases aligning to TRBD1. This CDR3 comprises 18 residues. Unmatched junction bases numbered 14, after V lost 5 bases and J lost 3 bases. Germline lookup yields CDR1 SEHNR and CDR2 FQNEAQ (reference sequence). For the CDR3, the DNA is TGTGCCAGCAGCGTGGACAGGGGTCTTTACGGTTTCAATCAGCCCCAGCATTTT. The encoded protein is CASSVDRGLYGFNQPQHF.